This section outlines one T cell receptor beta chain sequence together with its context. The data originate from a study of blood T cell repertoires in COVID-19. Whole-study context: Both acute and convalescent COVID-19 samples were obtained from the United States, Italy and Spain. PBMCs, B-cell-depleted T cells, or T cells were the source of the cDNA or gDNA that made up the material.

In the original processing: Reference gene primer amplification gave nucleated cell count estimates. Generated by immunoSEQ multiplex PCR, the TCRdb table keeps only in-frame clones and is missing some. From that table come the V and J calls and clone size; the DNA was used to work out D and trimming. The profile covers around 190,000 clones, with around 85% appearing a single time and around 1.1% taken by the ten largest. CDR1 and CDR2 (germline): MNHEY, SVGAGI. Trimming removed 0 bases from V and 6 bases from J, with 4 bases in between. There are 12 residues in the CDR3. The chain recombines TRBV6-5 with TRBJ2-3, with D hard to call. This clonotype was obtained from a man younger than 45 with acute or convalescent COVID-19. Specimen: peripheral blood. CDR3 residues: CASSYSRDTQYF. CDR3 coding DNA: TGTGCCAGCAGTTACTCGAGGGATACGCAGTATTTT.